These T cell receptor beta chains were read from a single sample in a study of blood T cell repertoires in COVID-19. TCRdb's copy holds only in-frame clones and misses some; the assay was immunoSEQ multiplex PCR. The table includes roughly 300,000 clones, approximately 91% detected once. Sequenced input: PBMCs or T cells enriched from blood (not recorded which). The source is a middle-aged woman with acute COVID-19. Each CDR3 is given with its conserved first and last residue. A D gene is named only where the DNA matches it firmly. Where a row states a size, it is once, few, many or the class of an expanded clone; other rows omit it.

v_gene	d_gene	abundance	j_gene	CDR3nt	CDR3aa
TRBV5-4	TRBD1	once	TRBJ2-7	TGTGCCAGCAGCTCGATGGGACAGAAAGCATACGAGCAGTACTTC	CASSSMGQKAYEQYF
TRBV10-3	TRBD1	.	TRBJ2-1	TGTGCCATCAGCTCCCAGGGGGCGAAATCCTACAATGAGCAGTTCTTC	CAISSQGAKSYNEQFF
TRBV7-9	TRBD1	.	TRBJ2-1	TGTGCCAGCAGCTCTCGACAGGGGGCCGGTCTAAGCTCCTACAATGAGCAGTTCTTC	CASSSRQGAGLSSYNEQFF
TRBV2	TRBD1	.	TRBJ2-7	TGTGCCAGCAGTGATCCGGGGACAGGGACACACTACGAGCAGTACTTC	CASSDPGTGTHYEQYF
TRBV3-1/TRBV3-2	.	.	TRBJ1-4	TGTGCCAGCAGCCCCGGACCTGGAGGGAAAGGCGAAAAACTGTTTTTT	CASSPGPGGKGEKLFF
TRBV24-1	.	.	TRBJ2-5	TGTGCCACCAGTGATTTTCCAGGAACCCAGTACTTC	CATSDFPGTQYF
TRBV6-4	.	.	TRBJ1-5	TGTGCCAGCAGAGAAAGCCCGTATAGCAATCAGCCCCAGCATTTT	CASRESPYSNQPQHF
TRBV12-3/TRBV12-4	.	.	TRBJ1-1	TGTGCCAGCAGTGGCTACACTGAAGCTTTCTTT	CASSGYTEAFF
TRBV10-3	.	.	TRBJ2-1	TGTGCCACCAACAGGGTAGGGAATGAGCAGTTCTTC	CATNRVGNEQFF
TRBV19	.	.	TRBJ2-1	TGTGCCAGTAGTATAATTAGGCAGGGTGGCGATGAGCAGTTCTTC	CASSIIRQGGDEQFF
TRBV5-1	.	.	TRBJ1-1	TGCGCCAGCAGTACAACCACAAAGGGGAAGAACACTGAAGCTTTCTTT	CASSTTTKGKNTEAFF
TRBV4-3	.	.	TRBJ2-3	TGCGCCAGCAGCCAAGGGTCGACGGGAGTGAGAACAGATACGCAGTATTTT	CASSQGSTGVRTDTQYF
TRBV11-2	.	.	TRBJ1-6	TGTGCCAGCAGACCGACACAGGGATATAATTCACCCCTCCACTTT	CASRPTQGYNSPLHF
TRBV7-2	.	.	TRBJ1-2	TGTGCCAGCAGCTTAGCCCGGGACCCACGGGGAGGGAACTATGGCTACACCTTC	CASSLARDPRGGNYGYTF
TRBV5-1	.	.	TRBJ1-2	TGCGCCAGCAAGGGAGGGGAAAAAGGGCAATATGGCTACACCTTC	CASKGGEKGQYGYTF
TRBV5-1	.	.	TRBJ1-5	TGCGCCAGCAGCTTGGGTGGGCCTAATCAGCCCCAGCATTTT	CASSLGGPNQPQHF
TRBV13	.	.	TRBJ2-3	TGTGCCAGCAGCCGGAATGCCGGAGGACCAACCGGCACAGATACGCAGTATTTT	CASSRNAGGPTGTDTQYF
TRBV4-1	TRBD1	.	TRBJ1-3	TGCGCCAGCAGCCAGTCGCCCTTCGGGACAGTCGGGGAAGCCTCTGGAAACACCATATATTTT	CASSQSPFGTVGEASGNTIYF
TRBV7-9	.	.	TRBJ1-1	TGTGCCAGCAGCTTGGCCATGAACACTGAAGCTTTCTTT	CASSLAMNTEAFF
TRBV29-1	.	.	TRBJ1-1	TGCAGCGTTGAAACAGGGACGGGGAACACTGAAGCTTTCTTT	CSVETGTGNTEAFF
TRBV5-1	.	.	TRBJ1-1	TGCGCCAGCATGGCTCGGGGGAACACTGAAGCTTTCTTT	CASMARGNTEAFF
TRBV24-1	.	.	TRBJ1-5	TGTGCCACCAGTGATAGTGACGCAGGTTCCAATCAGCCCCAGCATTTT	CATSDSDAGSNQPQHF
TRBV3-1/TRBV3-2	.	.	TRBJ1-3	TGTGCCAGCAGCCAGGGGAGCTCTGGAAACACCATATATTTT	CASSQGSSGNTIYF
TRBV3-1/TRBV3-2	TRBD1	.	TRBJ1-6	TGTGCCAGCAGCCCTTCTAGGACAGGGGATAATTCACCCCTCCACTTT	CASSPSRTGDNSPLHF
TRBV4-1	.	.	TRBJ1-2	TGCGCCAGCAGCCAAGATTTGAACAGAGCTAACTATGGCTACACCTTC	CASSQDLNRANYGYTF
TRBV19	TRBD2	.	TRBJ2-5	TGTGCCAGTAGTATACCGAGTGGACTAGCGGGTTACCAAGAGACCCAGTACTTC	CASSIPSGLAGYQETQYF
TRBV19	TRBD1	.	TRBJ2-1	TGTGCCAGTAGTACCCGACAGGGGGTCTTTAATGAGCAGTTCTTC	CASSTRQGVFNEQFF
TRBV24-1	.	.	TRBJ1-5	TGTGCCACCAGGAACCCCGAAAGAATTGTTTGGACACCTAATAGCAATCAGCCCCAGCATTTT	CATRNPERIVWTPNSNQPQHF
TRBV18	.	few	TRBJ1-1	TGTGCCAGCTCACCTAGGGGCCAGAACACTGAAGCTTTCTTT	CASSPRGQNTEAFF